What follows describes a single T cell receptor beta chain. The sample belongs to a study of spatial heterogeneity in lung cancer. Each CDR3 protein is one row after TCRdb ran MiXCR on the 5' RACE reads. Among just over 75,000 distinct CDR3 sequences listed, 7% to 9% were seen once. The time point here: sample taken at primary tumor resection. The donor population consisted of over 55 patients with untreated, early-stage non-small cell lung cancer. This sequence was found in a male donor with early-stage non-small cell lung cancer. The input for sequencing was PBMCs, taken at surgery.

DNA for the CDR3: TGTGCCAGCCGACCCGGACACCCGGGTCAGCCCCAGCATTTT. It is translated as CASRPGHPGQPQHF. V is TRBV27 and J is TRBJ1-5; possible D gene TRBD1, 5 bases. Trimming stripped 8 bases from V and 6 bases from J, with 17 bases between. CDR1 and CDR2 from the germline V gene are MNHEY and SMNVEV (reference sequence). The CDR3 is 14 residues long.